This entry lists 16 T cell receptor beta chains sequenced from one sample in a study of regulatory T cells in long-lasting Graves disease. Time point meaning: newly diagnosed GD, antithyroid drugs for less than 3 months. Scientists built the TCR library using RNA that was extracted from PBMCs. Arm-PCR of CDR3 regions and iRepertoire HTBI primers were the basis on which TCR beta libraries were built. TCRdb independently ran MiXCR on the multiplex PCR reads; one entry per CDR3 protein. The profile shows 450,000 to 500,000 distinct CDR3 sequences, about a sixth of them singletons. In addition, the sample was reused for a study of T cells in Graves' hyperthyroidism and ophthalmopathy.

Sequencing used peripheral blood mononuclear cells (PBMCs), obtained at new diagnosis, from a patient treated with antithyroid drugs. Every receptor here comes from a man aged 35-49 years with Graves disease.

This clonotype was recorded at least ten times. CDR3 region: CASRSGTSGIEQFF. DNA of the CDR3: TGTGCCAGCAGGTCCGGGACTAGCGGGATTGAGCAGTTCTTC. The rearrangement joins TRBV12-3 or TRBV12-4 to TRBJ2-1, with 13 bases aligning to TRBD2. CDR3 length: 14 residues. V was clipped by 6 bases and J by 9 bases; unmatched bases: 5.

The gene calls are TRBV11-3 and TRBJ2-4, with 9 bases identical to TRBD2. Germline-derived CDR1 and CDR2 are SGHNT and YENEEA. This CDR3 is built from 14 residues. Trimming at V came to 5 bases and at J to 8 bases, leaving 7 bases not matched to a gene. CDR3 in DNA: TGTGCCAGCAGCCTTAGCGGGAGTTGGGACATTCAGTACTTC. It translates to CASSLSGSWDIQYF.

Concerning this clonotype itself: Given a much more abundant clone one base away, this may be a read error. CDR3 coding DNA: TGCAGTGCTGACTCGATCGGACAGCTAACCAAAAACATTCAGTACTTC. Its protein product is CSADSIGQLTKNIQYF. The chain combines TRBV20-1 with TRBJ2-4; a possible D gene is TRBD1 (6 bases). Trimming took 5 bases from V and 2 from J, leaving 19 bases between them. CDR1 and CDR2 from the germline V gene are DFQATT and SNEGSKA (reference sequence). CDR3 length equals 16 residues.

This clonotype has a count of ten or more. The genes are TRBV6-5 and TRBJ2-1; tentatively, D is TRBD1 or TRBD2 (5 bases each). CDR1 is MNHEY, CDR2 SVGAGI, per germline. This CDR3 has 13 amino acids. V dropped 4 bases and J dropped 10 bases, with 14 bases sitting between them. CDR3 nucleotides: TGTGCCAGCAGTTCCCTCCCCGGGACCGAGCAGTTCTTC. This translates into CASSSLPGTEQFF.

Ten or more counts support this clonotype. V usage is TRBV2 and J usage is TRBJ1-6; D unresolved. The V and J ends lost 7 bases and 5 bases respectively, with 15 bases between them. The CDR3 is 15 amino acids. Germline values: CDR1 SNHLY, CDR2 FYNNEI. CDR3 sequence (DNA): TGTGCCAGCACCGCCCGGCCTCCGAATAATTCACCCCTCCACTTT. It codes for CASTARPPNNSPLHF.

V usage is TRBV2 and J usage is TRBJ2-7, with D tentatively TRBD1 or TRBD2 (5 bases each). CDR3 size: 10 residues. Trimming shortened V by 8 bases and J by 5 bases, and 7 bases separated the two germline ends. Germline V CDR1 and CDR2: SNHLY, FYNNEI. The CDR3: CASGGDEQYF. CDR3 DNA: TGTGCCAGCGGGGGAGACGAGCAGTACTTC.

A word on this clonotype: No DNA is shown, since the ends of the CDR3 on it are uncertain; the CDR3 is the one TCRdb lists. V is TRBV28 and J is TRBJ1-5; TRBD1 is the table's D call and was not checked against the DNA. The CDR3 numbers 24 amino acids, ends counted. Germline CDR1 and CDR2: MDHEN and SYDVKM. The CDR3 loop is CASSYPTGGRGYTFGSGTNQPQHF.

The chain uses TRBV29-1 and TRBJ2-1, with unresolved D. Germline loops: CDR1 SQVTM, CDR2 ANQGSEA. CDR3 length: 14 residues. With 4 bases removed from V and 6 bases from J, the gap between germline ends came to 16 bases. CDR3 protein: CSVANRTDTNEQFF. In DNA, the CDR3 is TGCAGCGTTGCAAACCGGACGGATACCAATGAGCAGTTCTTC.

At least ten counts were recorded for this clonotype. The chain combines TRBV20-1 with TRBJ2-1, with D perhaps matching TRBD2 (7 bases). Looked up from germline, CDR1 is DFQATT and CDR2 is SNEGSKA (reference sequence). This CDR3 has 15 residues. Trimming shortened V by 3 bases and J by 3 bases, and 15 bases separated the two germline ends. CDR3 nucleotide sequence: TGCAGTGCTAGCCTCGGGGGAGGGGGCTACAATGAGCAGTTCTTC. Translating it yields CSASLGGGGYNEQFF.

This clonotype was seen ten or more times. The CDR3 here is CANRGAPYEQYF. In DNA, the CDR3 is TGCGCCAACAGGGGGGCCCCCTACGAGCAGTACTTC. This chain links TRBV10-1 with TRBJ2-7; 8 positions agree with TRBD1. The CDR3 has 12 amino acids. CDR1 and CDR2 (germline): WNHNN, SYGVQD (reference sequence). With 10 bases clipped from V and 2 bases from J, the junction kept 4 bases outside the gene matches.

This clonotype appeared many times. This chain uses TRBV3-1 with TRBJ2-7, with a possible D match to TRBD2 (5 bases). CDR1 is LGHDT and CDR2 is YNNKEL in the germline V gene (reference sequence). CDR3 length: 12 amino acids. The V end lost 4 bases, the J end lost 6 bases, and 10 bases lay between the germline ends. Written as DNA, the CDR3 is TGTGCCAGCAGCCCCCCTCGGGGCGAGCAGTACTTC. This sequence encodes CASSPPRGEQYF.

A remark on this clonotype: With a far larger clone one base away, a read error is the likely cause. The DNA for the CDR3 is TGTGCCAGCAGTCCTATCGGACAGGGGGCCTACGAGCAGTTCTTC. Translating gives CASSPIGQGAYEQFF. The chain joins TRBV6-1 to TRBJ2-1; 11 nucleotides match TRBD1. This CDR3 is built from 15 residues. Germline CDR1 reads MNHNS; CDR2 reads SASEGT. V shed 5 bases, J shed 10 bases, and the junction held 10 bases outside the gene matches.

The chain recombines TRBV20-1 with TRBJ2-7; possible D gene TRBD2, 6 bases. CDR1 and CDR2 (germline): DFQATT, SNEGSKA (reference sequence). The V and J ends lost 0 bases and 5 bases respectively, with 17 bases between them. This CDR3 comprises 15 residues. The CDR3 region has the DNA TGCAGTGCTAGAGAACCTAGCAGGAGGGCCAACGAGCAGTACTTC. Translation: CSAREPSRRANEQYF.

The chain has TRBV29-1 and TRBJ2-2; tentatively, D is TRBD1 (5 bases). The CDR3 has 12 residues. Trimming stripped 5 bases from V and 3 bases from J, with 7 bases between. Germline CDR1 is SQVTM and CDR2 is ANQGSEA. CDR3 region: CSVFRDTGELFF. For the CDR3, the DNA is TGCAGCGTTTTCAGGGACACCGGGGAGCTGTTTTTT.

V and J are TRBV2 and TRBJ2-7; weak D call: TRBD2 (6 bases). CDR1 and CDR2 from the germline V gene are SNHLY and FYNNEI. V gave up 6 bases and J gave up 0 bases, with 15 bases separating them. The CDR3 is made up of 15 amino acids. The CDR3 here is CASSRGTPLSYEQYF. As DNA, the CDR3 is TGTGCCAGCAGCCGGGGGACCCCACTCTCCTACGAGCAGTACTTC.

This clonotype has ten or more counts. The rearrangement joins TRBV6-2 or TRBV6-3 to TRBJ1-5; 7 bases are shared with TRBD1. V was clipped by 5 bases and J by 2 bases; unmatched bases: 6. The CDR3 loop spans 15 amino acids. Germline CDR1 and CDR2: MNHEY and SVGEGT. CDR3 sequence reads: CASSGQDAGNQPQHF. Written as DNA, the CDR3 is TGTGCCAGCAGTGGACAGGACGCAGGCAATCAGCCCCAGCATTTT.